This passage covers 15 T cell receptor beta chains from one sample sequenced in a study of T cells in Graves' hyperthyroidism and ophthalmopathy. Amplification of TCR beta CDR3 regions was performed using RNA transcripts as template. HTBI primers were employed in a first-round RT-PCR of the TCR CDR3. Each CDR3 protein is one row after TCRdb ran MiXCR on the multiplex PCR reads. The table records roughly 420,000 distinct CDR3 sequences, about 15% of them present only once. Sequenced material: blood. These TCRs come from a woman younger than 30 with Graves' hyperthyroidism.

In its sample, this clonotype was seen many times. This chain uses TRBV29-1 with TRBJ1-1; 8 positions agree with TRBD1. V was pared by 5 bases and J by 4 bases, with 9 bases of the junction left unmatched. Germline V gene lookup returns CDR1 SQVTM and CDR2 ANQGSEA. CDR3 length: 14 amino acids. The CDR3 bases are TGCAGCGTTCAAAGAGGACAGGGACGCACTGAAGCTTTCTTT. Encoded protein: CSVQRGQGRTEAFF.

This clonotype was picked up many times. This chain uses TRBV6-1 with TRBJ2-1; TRBD2 matches 7 bases. This CDR3 is built from 15 residues. The J segment lost 6 bases and the V segment lost 7 bases, leaving 12 bases of the junction unmatched. Germline lookup yields CDR1 MNHNS and CDR2 SASEGT. CDR3 sequence (DNA): TGTGCCAGCACCCTAGGAGGGACTAAGTCCAATGAGCAGTTCTTC. Translating it yields CASTLGGTKSNEQFF.

This clonotype was found a few times. V is TRBV19 and J is TRBJ2-6; 7 bases line up with TRBD2. V lost 6 bases and J lost 0; bases outside the gene matches: 11. This CDR3 has 18 residues. CDR1 and CDR2 from the germline V gene are LNHDA and SQIVND (reference sequence). CDR3 DNA: TGTGCCAGTAGCCAGTGGGCCGGGGGGTACTCTGGGGCCAACGTCCTGACTTTC. Its protein product is CASSQWAGGYSGANVLTF.

The J gene is TRBJ2-3, the V gene TRBV7-9, with TRBD2 matching 10 bases. Germline V lookup: CDR1 SEHNR, CDR2 FQNEAQ (reference sequence). The V segment lost 5 bases and the J segment 4 bases; nucleotides outside the gene matches: 12. The CDR3 runs to 17 residues. CDR3 protein: CASSDRRKRGGPDTQYF. CDR3 bases: TGTGCCAGCAGCGATAGGAGGAAGCGGGGGGGCCCAGATACGCAGTATTTT.

This clonotype was observed at least ten times. The V gene is TRBV2, the J gene TRBJ2-5; maybe TRBD1 (6 bases). This CDR3 comprises 14 residues. Germline CDR1 SNHLY, CDR2 FYNNEI. The germline V and J ends were trimmed by 6 bases and 4 bases, with 15 bases remaining between them. This CDR3 is CASRPTAGVETQYF. In DNA, the CDR3 is TGTGCCAGCAGACCAACGGCAGGGGTAGAGACCCAGTACTTC.

This clonotype has a count of ten or more. The chain links TRBV5-1 to TRBJ2-2, with a weak D call TRBD1 (6 bases). Trimming shortened V by 0 bases and J by 15 bases, and 12 bases separated the two germline ends. CDR1 is SGHRS and CDR2 is YFSETQ in the germline V gene. The CDR3 totals 12 residues. The CDR3 loop reads CASSLDTGKVFF. The DNA for the CDR3 is TGCGCCAGCAGCTTGGACACAGGGAAGGTGTTTTTT.

The V gene is TRBV20-1, the J gene TRBJ2-7; no clear D gene. Germline V gene sequence: CDR1 DFQATT, CDR2 SNEGSKA (reference sequence). CDR3 length: 12 residues. Trimming pared 2 bases from V and 2 bases from J, leaving 7 bases between. The CDR3 protein is CSARPDAYEQYF. In nucleotides, the CDR3 is TGCAGTGCTAGACCGGATGCCTACGAGCAGTACTTC.

Comment on this clonotype: The conserved final phenylalanine or tryptophan is absent from the CDR3, which likely points to a read error. The rearrangement uses TRBV7-2 and TRBJ1-1; D ambiguous. The ends were cut back, 2 bases at V and 2 bases at J, with 6 bases in the middle. Germline assignment: CDR1 SGHTA and CDR2 FQGNSA. This CDR3 is 13 amino acids long. CDR3 in DNA: TGTGCCAGCAGCTTACGAAGAAACACTGAAGCTTTCTCT. Translation gives CASSLRRNTEAFS.

Comment on this clonotype: At one of its ends the junction is not consistent with the germline gene, which may arise from a read error. The CDR3 coding sequence is TGTGCCAGCACCGACTCCCCGGGACAGGCGAACACTGAAGCTCTCTTT. It translates to CASTDSPGQANTEALF. This chain joins TRBV5-6 and TRBJ1-1; 8 bases match TRBD1. The CDR3 sequence is 16 residues long. Germline V gene sequence: CDR1 SGHDT, CDR2 YYEEEE.

In its sample, this clonotype was seen many times. The chain joins TRBV20-1 to TRBJ2-7, with a possible D match to TRBD2 (6 bases). The CDR3 spans 14 residues. Trimming pared 1 base from V and 1 base from J, leaving 11 bases between. Germline V CDR1 and CDR2: DFQATT, SNEGSKA (reference sequence). CDR3 bases: TGCAGTGCTAGAGGGCGACTAGATTCCTACGAGCAGTACTTC. This translates into CSARGRLDSYEQYF.

This clonotype was seen many times. J is TRBJ2-2 and V is TRBV19, with TRBD1 matching 7 bases. This CDR3 has 17 amino acids. V lost 0 bases to trimming and J lost 4 bases; unmatched junction nucleotides: 8. Per germline, CDR1 LNHDA and CDR2 SQIVND (reference sequence). The chain's CDR3 is CASSIDLQGTVTGELFF. DNA of the CDR3: TGTGCCAGTAGTATAGATCTACAGGGGACCGTCACCGGGGAGCTGTTTTTT.

In the case of this clonotype: This may be a read error, as it is one base from a much larger clone. The conserved closing phenylalanine or tryptophan is absent in this CDR3, likely reflecting a read error. The genes are TRBV11-2 and TRBJ2-5; possibly TRBD1 or TRBD2 for D (5 bases each). Trimming stripped 5 bases from V and 1 base from J, with 11 bases between. The CDR3 runs to 14 residues. Germline loops: CDR1 SGHAT, CDR2 FQNNGV. The chain's CDR3 is CASSPGRIQETQYS. CDR3 coding DNA: TGTGCCAGCAGCCCGGGACGGATCCAAGAGACCCAGTACTCC.

This clonotype has ten or more counts. The CDR3: CASSLVGSGTGELFF. The CDR3 region has the DNA TGTGCCAGCAGTTTAGTGGGATCGGGCACCGGGGAGCTGTTTTTT. The V gene is TRBV12-3 or TRBV12-4, the J gene TRBJ2-2, with D hard to call. Deletions cut 1 base from V and 4 bases from J, with 10 bases between. The CDR3 runs 15 residues.

The sample holds many counts of this clonotype. In nucleotides, the CDR3 is TGTGCCAGCAGCTTGATTCGGGACACTGAAGCTTTCTTT. Protein: CASSLIRDTEAFF. The V gene is TRBV7-3, the J gene TRBJ1-1; D is unresolved. The CDR3 covers 13 residues. Germline V gene data show CDR1 as SGHTA and CDR2 as FQGTGA. Trimming shortened V by 3 bases and J by 3 bases, and 8 bases separated the two germline ends.

This chain connects TRBV20-1 to TRBJ2-7; the D call may be TRBD1 or TRBD2 (5 bases each). This CDR3 comprises 14 residues. Germline V gene data show CDR1 as DFQATT and CDR2 as SNEGSKA (reference sequence). With 0 bases removed from V and 5 bases from J, the gap between germline ends came to 14 bases. In DNA, the CDR3 is TGCAGTGCTAGAGATCTAGGGACCCAGAACGAGCAGTACTTC. Protein product: CSARDLGTQNEQYF.